Below are 30 T cell receptor beta chains sequenced from a single sample in a study of CD8+ T cells in alopecia areata. TCR sequencing used cDNA made by reverse transcription of extracted RNA. Sequencing used immunoSEQ multiplex PCR; TCRdb keeps in-frame clones, though not all of them. The top ten clones hold under 5.5% of a sample with 150,000 to 200,000 clones, roughly 60% of them seen once. The sequenced material came from CD4+ T cells sorted from blood. These receptors all stem from a human donor in good health.

The chain has TRBV2 and TRBJ1-3; 8 bases are shared with TRBD1. CDR1 SNHLY and CDR2 FYNNEI come from the germline V gene. The CDR3 is 15 amino acids. V lost 3 bases to trimming and J lost 8 bases; unmatched junction nucleotides: 9. This CDR3 reads CASSETGTGIDTIYF. CDR3 bases: TGTGCCAGCAGTGAGACAGGGACAGGAATTGACACCATATATTTT. Full variable domain (rest looked up from reference TRBV2 and TRBJ1-3): EPEVTQTPSHQVTQMGQEVILRCVPISNHLYFYWYRQILGQKVEFLVSFYNNEISEKSEIFDDQFSVERPDGSNFTLKIRSTKLEDSAMYFCASSETGTGIDTIYFGEGSWLTVV.

V gene TRBV5-1 combines with J gene TRBJ2-5; the D gene is possibly TRBD1 (6 bases). Per germline, CDR1 SGHRS and CDR2 YFSETQ. V was trimmed by 0 bases and J by 4 bases, leaving 10 bases between them. This CDR3 has 14 residues. The chain's CDR3 is CASSLDRARETQYF. The CDR3 coding sequence is TGCGCCAGCAGCTTGGACAGGGCTCGAGAGACCCAGTACTTC.

This clone was seen a few times. This chain connects TRBV2 to TRBJ2-1; no clear D gene. The CDR3 is 13 amino acids. The germline V gene encodes CDR1 SNHLY and CDR2 FYNNEI. V dropped 2 bases and J dropped 5 bases, with 7 bases sitting between them. CDR3 protein: CASSETGDNEQFF. DNA of the CDR3: TGTGCCAGCAGTGAAACTGGTGACAATGAGCAGTTCTTC.

V usage is TRBV29-1 and J usage is TRBJ2-5; D is ambiguous. Germline V gene lookup returns CDR1 SQVTM and CDR2 ANQGSEA. Trimming cost V 5 bases and J 5 bases, with 9 bases left between them. The CDR3 is 11 residues long. In nucleotides, the CDR3 is TGCAGCGTTTTGTCGGGCGAGACCCAGTACTTC. Its translation: CSVLSGETQYF.

The chain combines TRBV2 with TRBJ2-5; a weak D match, TRBD2 (5 bases). Germline V gene data show CDR1 as SNHLY and CDR2 as FYNNEI. V lost 9 bases and J lost 4, with 12 bases in between. The CDR3 loop spans 12 amino acids. The CDR3 DNA reads as TGTGCCAGTAGTAGCCGGGGAGAGACCCAGTACTTC. It specifies CASSSRGETQYF.

This rearrangement joins TRBV29-1 to TRBJ2-1, with 14 bases fitting TRBD2. Unmatched junction bases numbered 7, after V lost 0 bases and J lost 3 bases. The germline V gene encodes CDR1 SQVTM and CDR2 ANQGSEA. CDR3 length equals 18 residues. The CDR3 sequence is CSVEETGLAGGLYNEQFF. The CDR3 DNA is TGCAGCGTTGAAGAAACCGGACTAGCGGGAGGCCTCTACAATGAGCAGTTCTTC.

This chain joins TRBV7-9 and TRBJ2-7, with 13 bases that match TRBD2. V lost 6 bases to trimming and J lost 2 bases; unmatched junction nucleotides: 4. This CDR3 has 15 amino acids. Germline assignment: CDR1 SEHNR and CDR2 FQNEAQ (reference sequence). In DNA form, the CDR3 reads TGTGCCAGCAGAGGGGGACTAGCGGGAACCTACGAGCAGTACTTC. Translation: CASRGGLAGTYEQYF.

The chain combines TRBV27 with TRBJ2-5; 10 positions agree with TRBD1. The V gene end was trimmed by 5 bases and the J gene end by 11 bases; junction bases not matched to a gene: 8. This CDR3 has 13 residues. CDR1 is MNHEY, CDR2 SMNVEV, per germline (reference sequence). CDR3 nucleotides: TGTGCCAGCAGTCGGGACAGGGGATTGATTCAGTACTTC. It is translated as CASSRDRGLIQYF.

This clone has more than one count but fewer than ten. Mismatch with germline at one junction end may stem from a read error. V usage is TRBV5-1 and J usage is TRBJ2-5; perhaps TRBD1 as D (6 bases). The CDR3 covers 13 residues. CDR1 is SGHRS and CDR2 is YFSETQ in the germline V gene. The chain's CDR3 is CATSRTAQETQYF. In DNA, the CDR3 is TGCGCCACCAGCCGGACAGCACAAGAGACCCAGTACTTC. The variable domain in full, with the rest retrieved from reference TRBV5-1 and TRBJ2-5, is KAGVTQTPRYLIKTRGQQVTLSCSPISGHRSVSWYQQTPGQGLQFLFEYFSETQRNKGNFPGRFSGRQFSNSRSEMNVSTLELGDSALYLCATSRTAQETQYFGPGTRLLVL.

CDR3 sequence reads: CASSLIGRGTISEAFF. In DNA, the CDR3 is TGTGCCAGCAGCTTAATTGGCCGAGGGACAATATCTGAAGCTTTCTTT. The chain carries TRBV7-2 and TRBJ1-1, with D possibly being TRBD1 (6 bases). The V gene's germline CDR1 is SGHTA and CDR2 FQGNSA. The CDR3 has 16 residues. Trimming stripped 2 bases from V and 6 bases from J, with 19 bases between.

The chain is built from TRBV29-1 and TRBJ2-7, with a weak D call TRBD2 (6 bases). Germline V gives CDR1 SQVTM, CDR2 ANQGSEA. Trimming shortened V by 5 bases and J by 3 bases, and 11 bases separated the two germline ends. This CDR3 comprises 12 residues. CDR3 region: CSVLGGFYEQYF. For the CDR3, the DNA is TGCAGCGTTCTGGGGGGATTCTACGAGCAGTACTTC.

V usage is TRBV7-2 and J usage is TRBJ1-2; D gene unclear. V shed 2 bases and J shed 2 bases, with 12 bases lying between them. CDR1 SGHTA and CDR2 FQGNSA come from the germline V gene. This CDR3 contains 15 residues. The CDR3, as DNA: TGTGCCAGCAGCTTAAGACGGACGGTGAACTATGGCTACACCTTC. Translation: CASSLRRTVNYGYTF.

This rearrangement joins TRBV11-2 to TRBJ2-7; D gene uncertain. The CDR3 consists of 12 residues. CDR1 is SGHAT and CDR2 is FQNNGV in the germline V gene. V gave up 0 bases and J gave up 4 bases, with 4 bases separating them. CDR3 DNA: TGTGCCAGCAGCTTAGAGGGGTACGAGCAGTACTTC. This gives the protein CASSLEGYEQYF. Supplemented by reference TRBV11-2 and TRBJ2-7, the full variable domain reads EAGVAQSPRYKIIEKRQSVAFWCNPISGHATLYWYQQILGQGPKLLIQFQNNGVVDDSQLPKDRFSAERLKGVDSTLKIQPAKLEDSAVYLCASSLEGYEQYFGPGTRLTVT.

This clone was observed a handful of times. V is TRBV5-6 and J is TRBJ2-7; D possibly corresponds to TRBD1 (6 bases). In germline, CDR1 is SGHDT, CDR2 YYEEEE. Trimming took off 0 bases at V and 7 bases at J, with 14 bases between the two ends. The CDR3 covers 14 residues. This chain's CDR3 is CASSLEQGGDEQYF. The CDR3 DNA reads as TGTGCCAGCAGCTTGGAACAAGGGGGAGATGAGCAGTACTTC.

The chain is built from TRBV6-5 and TRBJ1-5; 10 bases are a match to TRBD1. The CDR3 is made up of 15 amino acids. J gave up 7 bases and V 6 bases, and 9 bases lay outside the gene matches. CDR1 and CDR2 (germline): MNHEY, SVGAGI. CDR3 loop: CASSTGTGALQPQHF. CDR3 nucleotide sequence: TGTGCCAGCAGCACCGGGACAGGGGCATTGCAGCCCCAGCATTTT.

As to this clone: The identical CDR3 is also encoded by other nucleotide sequences in the sample. The chain has TRBV29-1 and TRBJ1-1; D remains ambiguous. Germline CDR1 reads SQVTM; CDR2 reads ANQGSEA. V lost 7 bases and J lost 1, with 4 bases in between. This CDR3 spans 10 amino acids. This CDR3 is CSGRNTEAFF. For the CDR3, the DNA is TGCAGCGGGCGGAACACTGAAGCTTTCTTT.

In this sample, this clone turned up a few times. The V gene is TRBV6-5, the J gene TRBJ2-7; 10 nucleotides line up with TRBD2. There are 16 residues in the CDR3. V lost 2 bases to trimming and J lost 1 base; unmatched junction nucleotides: 5. Germline CDR1 reads MNHEY; CDR2 reads SVGAGI. The CDR3 coding sequence is TGTGCCAGCAGTTACGTAAGGACTAGCGGATCCTACGAGCAGTACTTC. This codes for CASSYVRTSGSYEQYF.

The table lists this clone with a few counts. The chain uses TRBV27 and TRBJ2-3; the D gene is possibly TRBD2 (5 bases). The CDR3 is 11 residues long. Trimming took off 6 bases at V and 11 bases at J, with 12 bases between the two ends. The V gene's germline CDR1 is MNHEY and CDR2 SMNVEV (reference sequence). DNA for the CDR3: TGTGCCAGCAGACGGCTACGGGAGCAGTATTTT. As protein: CASRRLREQYF.

This chain uses TRBV6-5 with TRBJ2-6, with D unclear. Germline lookup yields CDR1 MNHEY and CDR2 SVGAGI. The CDR3 is made up of 16 amino acids. The V end lost 0 bases, the J end lost 0 bases, and 6 bases lay between the germline ends. The CDR3 sequence is CASSYSTTSGANVLTF. The CDR3 DNA reads TGTGCCAGCAGTTACTCCACGACCTCTGGGGCCAACGTCCTGACTTTC.

This clone occurred a few times. This chain connects TRBV25-1 to TRBJ2-3, with 7 bases aligning to TRBD2. CDR1 MGHDK and CDR2 SYGVNS come from the germline V gene. J was trimmed by 7 bases and V by 4 bases; bases with no gene match: 11. This CDR3 is built from 15 residues. The CDR3 protein is CASSASRGNANTQYF. As DNA, the CDR3 is TGTGCCAGCAGTGCTTCGCGGGGGAACGCCAATACGCAGTATTTT.

This clone came up once. J is TRBJ2-3 and V is TRBV29-1, with 12 bases identical to TRBD2. Germline lookup yields CDR1 SQVTM and CDR2 ANQGSEA. The ends lost 3 bases at V and 1 base at J; junction bases unmatched: 5. The CDR3 spans 16 residues. The CDR3 reads CSVDGLAGTGTDTQYF. As DNA, the CDR3 is TGCAGCGTTGACGGACTAGCGGGAACGGGCACAGATACGCAGTATTTT.

V gene TRBV25-1 combines with J gene TRBJ2-7; D might be TRBD1 (5 bases). The CDR3 runs 15 residues. The V end was cut by 7 bases, the J end by 0 bases, with 16 bases between. CDR1 MGHDK and CDR2 SYGVNS come from the germline V gene. This CDR3 is CASTGPGLSSYEQYF. The CDR3 bases are TGTGCCAGCACCGGGCCAGGGCTGAGCTCCTACGAGCAGTACTTC.

The sample holds a few counts of this clone. The rearrangement uses TRBV27 and TRBJ1-2; no clear D gene. The CDR3 is 13 amino acids. Trimming took 3 bases from V and 5 from J, leaving 10 bases between them. The germline gives CDR1 MNHEY, CDR2 SMNVEV (reference sequence). The CDR3 loop is CASSLSGPYGYTF. CDR3 bases: TGTGCCAGCAGTTTGTCCGGGCCTTATGGCTACACCTTC.

This clone was seen a few times. The chain joins TRBV25-1 to TRBJ2-1; D ambiguous. Germline lookup yields CDR1 MGHDK and CDR2 SYGVNS. V lost 5 bases and J 6 bases, leaving 8 bases between the germline ends. The CDR3 contains 12 residues. The CDR3 bases are TGTGCCAGCAGTTCCTTATCCAATGAGCAGTTCTTC. Translated: CASSSLSNEQFF.

The J gene is TRBJ2-2, the V gene TRBV7-9; TRBD1 aligns across 7 bases. The trim removed 5 bases at V and 7 bases at J, leaving 4 bases unmatched. CDR3 size: 13 residues. Germline lookup yields CDR1 SEHNR and CDR2 FQNEAQ (reference sequence). The CDR3: CASSLTGIGELFF. In nucleotides, the CDR3 is TGTGCCAGCAGCCTGACAGGGATCGGGGAGCTGTTTTTT.

The chain employs TRBV11-2 and TRBJ1-1, with D tentatively TRBD1 (5 bases). V was trimmed by 5 bases and J by 3 bases, leaving 19 bases between them. This CDR3 comprises 16 residues. The germline gives CDR1 SGHAT, CDR2 FQNNGV. The CDR3 region has the DNA TGTGCCAGCAGCCGGGCGGTGGTGCCGGGGGACACTGAAGCTTTCTTT. Translated: CASSRAVVPGDTEAFF.

There are a few counts of this clone. The genes are TRBV9 and TRBJ2-1; unclear D gene. CDR3 length equals 12 residues. The ends were cut back, 4 bases at V and 4 bases at J, with 6 bases in the middle. Germline CDR1 SGDLS, CDR2 YYNGEE. This CDR3 reads CASSPLYNEQFF. As DNA, the CDR3 is TGTGCCAGCAGCCCTCTTTACAATGAGCAGTTCTTC.

This clone is a singleton in its sample. The chain uses TRBV19 and TRBJ2-7, with D possibly matching TRBD2 (5 bases). The germline gives CDR1 LNHDA, CDR2 SQIVND (reference sequence). Trimming stripped 4 bases from V and 8 bases from J, with 15 bases between. The CDR3 covers 13 residues. The chain's CDR3 is CASSTAGIGQQYF. The CDR3 nucleotides read TGTGCCAGTAGTACGGCCGGGATTGGGCAGCAGTACTTC.

The chain couples TRBV10-3 to TRBJ1-2; 7 bases align to TRBD1. The CDR3 has 14 amino acids. Germline-derived CDR1 and CDR2 are ENHRY and SYGVKD. Germline trimming cut 3 bases from V and 8 bases from J; bases unmatched to any gene: 9. In DNA, the CDR3 is TGTGCCATCAGTGACGCCGGGACAGCCCCCGGCTACACCTTC. It encodes CAISDAGTAPGYTF.

This chain connects TRBV5-1 to TRBJ2-3; D remains ambiguous. The V end lost 0 bases, the J end lost 6 bases, and 14 bases lay between the germline ends. The germline V gene has CDR1 SGHRS and CDR2 YFSETQ. There are 15 residues in the CDR3. For the CDR3, the DNA is TGCGCCAGCAGCTTGGGACGGAGAGATCGGGATACGCAGTATTTT. This codes for CASSLGRRDRDTQYF.